A single sample gave rise to the 13 T cell receptor beta chains below, sequenced in a study of T cell responses to AZD1222 COVID-19 vaccine. Libraries were prepared by immunoSEQ multiplex PCR; TCRdb keeps only in-frame clonotypes and omits some of them. The sample contains 130,000 or so clones, more than 80% of which appear only once. The input for sequencing was peripheral blood, taken on day 0 of AZD1222 vaccination. The origin of the receptors is an adult in good health.

The J gene is TRBJ1-2, the V gene TRBV18; perhaps TRBD1 as D (5 bases). There are 14 residues in the CDR3. The ends were cut back, 1 base at V and 5 bases at J, with 11 bases in the middle. CDR1 is KGHSH and CDR2 is LQKENI in the germline V gene. The CDR3 DNA reads as TGTGCCAGCTCACCACGAGCAGGGACTTATGGCTACACCTTC. This encodes CASSPRAGTYGYTF.

The table lists this clone with a count of one. The genes are TRBV7-2 and TRBJ1-5; the D gene is possibly TRBD1 (6 bases). This CDR3 contains 16 residues. The germline V and J ends were trimmed by 4 bases and 6 bases, with 19 bases remaining between them. Germline lookup yields CDR1 SGHTA and CDR2 FQGNSA. DNA for the CDR3: TGTGCCAGCAGCTCGAGGGTCTCTACAGGGATTCAGCCCCAGCATTTT. As protein: CASSSRVSTGIQPQHF.

This clone showed up just a few times. This rearrangement joins TRBV25-1 to TRBJ1-5; 7 nucleotides agree with TRBD1. The trim removed 1 base at V and 6 bases at J, leaving 3 bases unmatched. CDR3 length: 14 amino acids. Germline V gene lookup returns CDR1 MGHDK and CDR2 SYGVNS. Here the CDR3 reads CASSESRGLQPQHF. The DNA for the CDR3 is TGTGCCAGCAGTGAATCGAGGGGGCTTCAGCCCCAGCATTTT.

The genes are TRBV5-6 and TRBJ1-2; the D is unclear. Per germline, CDR1 SGHDT and CDR2 YYEEEE. The CDR3 consists of 12 residues. Trimming took off 0 bases at V and 8 bases at J, with 8 bases between the two ends. The DNA of the CDR3 is TGTGCCAGCAGCTTGGTTGTTGGGGGCTACACCTTC. Translated: CASSLVVGGYTF.

On this clone: The conserved phenylalanine or tryptophan is not found at the CDR3 terminus, so this likely reflects a read error. The DNA is omitted, as the CDR3 cannot be located on it reliably, and the CDR3 follows TCRdb's listing. The V and J genes are TRBV20-1 and TRBJ1-2; the table assigns TRBD1, which was not confirmed against the DNA. Germline loops: CDR1 DFQATT, CDR2 SNEGSKA (reference sequence). Counting both end residues, the CDR3 totals 11 amino acids. CDR3 protein: CSARGGGSVLG.

This chain links TRBV4-2 with TRBJ2-7, with 8 bases fitting TRBD1. Germline V gene data show CDR1 as LGHNA and CDR2 as YNFKEQ. The V gene end was trimmed by 1 base and the J gene end by 5 bases; junction bases not matched to a gene: 7. This CDR3 spans 15 amino acids. The CDR3 sequence: CASSQVSQGAHEQYF. As DNA, the CDR3 is TGTGCCAGCAGCCAAGTTAGCCAGGGGGCCCACGAGCAGTACTTC.

The DNA of the CDR3 is TGTGCCAGCAGCCCCGGGACAGGGGTAATCGGGGAGCTGTTTTTT. It yields the protein CASSPGTGVIGELFF. The chain recombines TRBV7-9 with TRBJ2-2; the match to TRBD1 covers 10 bases. Germline CDR1 is SEHNR and CDR2 is FQNEAQ (reference sequence). The CDR3 extends over 15 amino acids. V lost 5 bases, J lost 7 bases, and 7 bases stayed unmatched.

The chain employs TRBV7-6 and TRBJ1-5; tentatively, D is TRBD1 (5 bases). V was clipped by 5 bases and J by 5 bases, with 16 bases between them. The CDR3 consists of 15 residues. CDR1 and CDR2 (germline): SGHVS, FNYEAQ. Written as DNA, the CDR3 is TGTGCCAGCAGCCTAGTTGGGGGTATAGATCAGCCCCAGCATTTT. Translation gives CASSLVGGIDQPQHF.

This clone was seen a few times. This chain links TRBV7-8 with TRBJ1-6; D gene uncertain. Germline V gene lookup returns CDR1 SGHVS and CDR2 FQNEAQ. Trimming left V 4 bases short and J 13 bases short, with 11 bases between. This CDR3 has 12 residues. The CDR3, as DNA: TGTGCCAGCAGCTCAGATTCAGACCCCCTCCACTTT. Its translation: CASSSDSDPLHF.

This clone was seen only once. The CDR3 here is CASKLAGGLNEQFF. The CDR3 DNA is TGTGCCAGCAAGTTGGCGGGGGGCCTGAATGAGCAGTTCTTC. The chain has TRBV13 and TRBJ2-1; TRBD2 aligns across 8 bases. The CDR3 runs to 14 residues. Trimming removed 7 bases from V and 7 bases from J; junction bases left unmatched: 9. CDR1 and CDR2 from the germline V gene are PRHDT and FYEKMQ (reference sequence).

This clone was observed a few times. J is TRBJ1-5 and V is TRBV28, with D perhaps matching TRBD1 (5 bases). The germline V gene has CDR1 MDHEN and CDR2 SYDVKM. This CDR3 is built from 12 residues. V was clipped by 6 bases and J by 6 bases, with 9 bases between them. The CDR3 loop reads CASRNRGQPQHF. As DNA, the CDR3 is TGTGCCAGCAGAAATAGGGGTCAGCCCCAGCATTTT. Filled out from reference TRBV28 and TRBJ1-5, the complete variable domain reads DVKVTQSSRYLVKRTGEKVFLECVQDMDHENMFWYRQDPGLGLRLIYFSYDVKMKEKGDIPEGYSVSREKKERFSLILESASTNQTSMYLCASRNRGQPQHFGDGTRLSIL.

This clone was observed at least ten times. V is TRBV5-1 and J is TRBJ2-7, with D perhaps matching TRBD1 or TRBD2 (5 bases each). Trimming shortened V by 4 bases and J by 2 bases, and 13 bases separated the two germline ends. In germline, CDR1 is SGHRS, CDR2 YFSETQ. The CDR3 length is 14 residues. CDR3 residues: CASSPFRDPYEQYF. The CDR3 DNA reads TGCGCCAGCAGCCCCTTCCGGGACCCCTACGAGCAGTACTTC. The whole variable domain, remainder taken from reference TRBV5-1 and TRBJ2-7, is KAGVTQTPRYLIKTRGQQVTLSCSPISGHRSVSWYQQTPGQGLQFLFEYFSETQRNKGNFPGRFSGRQFSNSRSEMNVSTLELGDSALYLCASSPFRDPYEQYFGPGTRLTVT.

The chain recombines TRBV28 with TRBJ2-7; TRBD1 agrees at 8 bases. In germline, CDR1 is MDHEN, CDR2 SYDVKM. V shed 1 base and J 3 bases; nucleotides not matched to a gene: 5. The CDR3 totals 15 residues. The CDR3 DNA reads TGTGCCAGCAGTTTATTCGGGACAGGCCACTACGAGCAGTACTTC. It yields the protein CASSLFGTGHYEQYF.